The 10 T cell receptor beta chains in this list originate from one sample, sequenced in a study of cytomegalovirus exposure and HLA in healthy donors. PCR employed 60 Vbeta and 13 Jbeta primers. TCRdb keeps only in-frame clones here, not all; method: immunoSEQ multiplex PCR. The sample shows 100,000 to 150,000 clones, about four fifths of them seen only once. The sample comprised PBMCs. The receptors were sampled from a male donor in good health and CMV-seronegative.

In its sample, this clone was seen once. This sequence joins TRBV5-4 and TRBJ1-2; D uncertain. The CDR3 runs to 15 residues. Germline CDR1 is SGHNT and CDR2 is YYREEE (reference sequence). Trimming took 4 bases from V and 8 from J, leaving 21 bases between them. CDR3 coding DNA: TGTGCCAGCAGCCCAAGTAACCCTCAAGCGTCCGGCTACACCTTC. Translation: CASSPSNPQASGYTF. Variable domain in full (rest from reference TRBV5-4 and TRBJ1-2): ETGVTQSPTHLIKTRGQQVTLRCSSQSGHNTVSWYQQALGQGPQFIFQYYREEENGRGNFPPRFSGLQFPNYSSELNVNALELDDSALYLCASSPSNPQASGYTFGSGTRLTVV.

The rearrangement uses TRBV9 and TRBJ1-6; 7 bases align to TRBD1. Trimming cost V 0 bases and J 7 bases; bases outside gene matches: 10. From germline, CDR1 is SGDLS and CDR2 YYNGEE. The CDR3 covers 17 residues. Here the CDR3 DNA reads TGTGCCAGCAGCGTAGACGGGGGGGGACAGATAAATTCACCCCTCCACTTT. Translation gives CASSVDGGGQINSPLHF.

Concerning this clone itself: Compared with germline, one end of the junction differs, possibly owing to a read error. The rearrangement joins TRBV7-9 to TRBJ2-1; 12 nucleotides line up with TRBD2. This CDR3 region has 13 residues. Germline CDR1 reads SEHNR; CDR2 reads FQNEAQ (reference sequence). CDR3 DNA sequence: TGTTCCAGCAGCTTGGGACTAGCGGGCGAGCAGTTCTTC. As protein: CSSSLGLAGEQFF.

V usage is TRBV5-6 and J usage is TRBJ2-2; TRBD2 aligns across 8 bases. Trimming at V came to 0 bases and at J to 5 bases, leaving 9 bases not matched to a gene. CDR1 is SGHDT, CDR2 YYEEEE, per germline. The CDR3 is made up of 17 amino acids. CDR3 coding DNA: TGTGCCAGCAGCTTGGCCGGGGGGGCACTGGGAACCGGGGAGCTGTTTTTT. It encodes CASSLAGGALGTGELFF.

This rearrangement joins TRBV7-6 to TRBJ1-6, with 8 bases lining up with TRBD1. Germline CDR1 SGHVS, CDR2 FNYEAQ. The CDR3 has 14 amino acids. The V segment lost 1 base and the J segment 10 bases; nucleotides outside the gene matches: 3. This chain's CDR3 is CASSLGTGISPLHF. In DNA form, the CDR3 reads TGTGCCAGCAGCTTAGGGACAGGGATCTCACCCCTCCACTTT.

CDR3 amino acids: CASSAGFSYEQYF. CDR3 nucleotides: TGTGCCAGCAGTGCCGGGTTTTCCTACGAGCAGTACTTC. The genes are TRBV6-1 and TRBJ2-5; D not resolved. The end of the DNA fits TRBJ2-7 better, so the J call may be wrong. Germline V gives CDR1 MNHNS, CDR2 SASEGT. The CDR3 sequence is 13 residues long.

DNA for the CDR3: TGTGCCAGCAGTGGACAGGGGGCTGGCGGCTACACCTTC. Protein sequence: CASSGQGAGGYTF. The chain carries TRBV6-1 and TRBJ1-2; 10 bases are shared with TRBD1. Germline V CDR1 and CDR2: MNHNS, SASEGT. The CDR3 contains 13 residues. V lost 4 bases, J lost 8 bases, and 4 bases stayed unmatched.

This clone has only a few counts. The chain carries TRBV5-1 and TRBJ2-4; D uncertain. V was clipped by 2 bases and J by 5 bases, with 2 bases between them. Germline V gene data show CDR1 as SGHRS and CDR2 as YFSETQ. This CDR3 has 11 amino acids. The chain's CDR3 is CASSFENIQYF. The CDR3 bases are TGCGCCAGCAGCTTCGAAAACATTCAGTACTTC. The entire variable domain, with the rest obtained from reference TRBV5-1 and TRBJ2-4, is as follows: KAGVTQTPRYLIKTRGQQVTLSCSPISGHRSVSWYQQTPGQGLQFLFEYFSETQRNKGNFPGRFSGRQFSNSRSEMNVSTLELGDSALYLCASSFENIQYFGAGTRLSVL.

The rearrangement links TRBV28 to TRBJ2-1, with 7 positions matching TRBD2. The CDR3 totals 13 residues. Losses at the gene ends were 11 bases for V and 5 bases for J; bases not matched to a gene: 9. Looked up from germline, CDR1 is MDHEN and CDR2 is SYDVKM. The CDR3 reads CAASSGQHNEQFF. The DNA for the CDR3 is TGTGCCGCCAGTAGCGGGCAGCACAATGAGCAGTTCTTC.

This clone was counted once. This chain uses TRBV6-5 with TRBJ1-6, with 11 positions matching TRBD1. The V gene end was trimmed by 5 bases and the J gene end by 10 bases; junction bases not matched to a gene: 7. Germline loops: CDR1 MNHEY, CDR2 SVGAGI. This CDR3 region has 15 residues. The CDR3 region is CASSHRTGGYSPLHF. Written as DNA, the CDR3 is TGTGCCAGCAGTCACCGGACAGGGGGCTACTCACCCCTCCACTTT.